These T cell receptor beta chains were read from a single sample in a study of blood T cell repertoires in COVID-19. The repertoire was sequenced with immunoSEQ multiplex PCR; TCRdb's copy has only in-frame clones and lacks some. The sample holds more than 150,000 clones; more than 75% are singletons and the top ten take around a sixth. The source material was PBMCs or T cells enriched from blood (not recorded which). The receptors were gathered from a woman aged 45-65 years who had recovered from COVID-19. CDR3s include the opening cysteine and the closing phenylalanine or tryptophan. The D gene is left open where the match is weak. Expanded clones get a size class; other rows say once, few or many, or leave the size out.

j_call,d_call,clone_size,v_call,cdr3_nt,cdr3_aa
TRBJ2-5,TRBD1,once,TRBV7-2,TGTGCCAGCAGGCTAAGACAGGGAAACCAAGAGACCCAGTACTTC,CASRLRQGNQETQYF
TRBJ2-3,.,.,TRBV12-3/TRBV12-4,TGTGCCAGCAGTTTAGGCTTTGAGGATACGCAGTATTTT,CASSLGFEDTQYF
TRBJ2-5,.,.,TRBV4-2,TGTGCCAGCAGCCCAGCAGGGAGGGAGACCCAGTACTTC,CASSPAGRETQYF
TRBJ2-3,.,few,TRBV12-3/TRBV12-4,TGTGCCAGCAGTCTAATCACAGATACGCAGTATTTT,CASSLITDTQYF
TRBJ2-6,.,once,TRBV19,TGTGCCAGTCTCCCAGGGGGGCAAGCGGGGGCCAACGTCCTGACTTTC,CASLPGGQAGANVLTF
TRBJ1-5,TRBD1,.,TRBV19,TGTGCCAGTAGTACGGGACAGGCTTTTAATCAGCCCCAGCATTTT,CASSTGQAFNQPQHF
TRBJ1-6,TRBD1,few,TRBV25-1,TGTGCCAGTAACAGGGGACCGGGTTCACCCCTCCACTTT,CASNRGPGSPLHF
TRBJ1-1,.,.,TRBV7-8,TGTGCCAGCAGCTTATTCCGCGGGAACACTGAAGCTTTCTTT,CASSLFRGNTEAFF
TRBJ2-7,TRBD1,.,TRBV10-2,TGCGCCAGCACCGGGACAGGGGCGATCGAGCAGTACTTC,CASTGTGAIEQYF
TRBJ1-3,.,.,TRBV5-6,TGTGCCAGCACCCGGTCGGCGGGCGCCCGGAGGCCTGGAAACACCATATATTTT,CASTRSAGARRPGNTIYF
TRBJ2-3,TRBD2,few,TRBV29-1,TGCAGCGTTGAAGCCCCCTTGACTAGCGGGAGCCGGTATTTT,CSVEAPLTSGSRYF
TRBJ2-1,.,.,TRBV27,TGTGCCAGCAGAACCACGGGGTATGATGAGCAGTTCTTC,CASRTTGYDEQFF
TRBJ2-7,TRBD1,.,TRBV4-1,TGCGCCAGCAGCCAAGATGACGGTCGGACAGGGCCTCCCTACGAGCAGTACTTC,CASSQDDGRTGPPYEQYF
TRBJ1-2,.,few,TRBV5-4,TGTGCCAGCAGGGATGAGGGAGGGCCGGACTATGGCTACACCTTC,CASRDEGGPDYGYTF
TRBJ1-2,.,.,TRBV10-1,TGCGCCAGCAGTGATCGGTTCGACTATGGCTACACCTTC,CASSDRFDYGYTF
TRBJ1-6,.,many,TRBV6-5,TGTGCCAGCAGTCCTATAGGGAGGGGTTCACCCCTCCACTTT,CASSPIGRGSPLHF
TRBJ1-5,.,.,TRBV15,TGTGCCACCAGCAGCCTCGTGGGCTATAGCAATCAGCCCCAGCATTTT,CATSSLVGYSNQPQHF
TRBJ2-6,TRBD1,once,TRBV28,TGTGCCAGCAGTTTATGGGGTAGAGGGGGCAAGACCGTTTCTGGGGCCAACGTCCTGACTTTC,CASSLWGRGGKTVSGANVLTF
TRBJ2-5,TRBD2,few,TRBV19,TGTGCCAGTACCCGGACTAGCGGGAGTAGTAAGGAGACCCAGTACTTC,CASTRTSGSSKETQYF
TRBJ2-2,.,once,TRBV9,TGTGCCAGCAGCGCCTACAACCTGGCCAGAGGCACCGGGGAGCTGTTTTTT,CASSAYNLARGTGELFF
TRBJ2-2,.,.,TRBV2,TGTGCCAGCGTCGGCCGCGGGCGAACCGGGGAGCTGTTTTTT,CASVGRGRTGELFF
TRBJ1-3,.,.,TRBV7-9,TGTGCCAGCAGCTTAGCAGGCGGCGAAACCGCCATATATTTT,CASSLAGGETAIYF
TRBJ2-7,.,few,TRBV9,TGTGCCAGCAGCGCCCACGAGGCTACCCTTTACGAGCAGTACTTC,CASSAHEATLYEQYF
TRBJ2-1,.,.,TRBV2,TGTGCCAGCAGTGCCGAGGATGAGCAGTTCTTC,CASSAEDEQFF
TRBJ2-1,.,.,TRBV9,TGTGCCAGCAGCGTCGGCCTAGCACCAGCGAATGAGCAGTTCTTC,CASSVGLAPANEQFF
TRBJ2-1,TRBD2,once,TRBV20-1,TGCAGTGCTTTCGGGACTAGTTATCCGTTCTTC,CSAFGTSYPFF
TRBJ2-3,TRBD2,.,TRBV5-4,TGTGCCAGCAGCCCTGGGACTAGCGGGGACCGCACAGATACGCAGTATTTT,CASSPGTSGDRTDTQYF
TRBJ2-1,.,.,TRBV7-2,TGTGCCAGCACCCCCCTAGGAGGTCCCTCCTACAATGAGCAGTTCTTC,CASTPLGGPSYNEQFF
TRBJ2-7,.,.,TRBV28,TGTGCCAGCAGTTTAGCGGGACTCTACGAGCAGTACTTC,CASSLAGLYEQYF
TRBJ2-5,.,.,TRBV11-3,TGTGCCAGCAGCTTAGCCCCCTCAGAGACCCAGTACTTC,CASSLAPSETQYF
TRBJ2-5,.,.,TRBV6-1,TGTGCCAGCAGTGAAACCCAGGGGATGCAAGAGACCCAGTACTTC,CASSETQGMQETQYF
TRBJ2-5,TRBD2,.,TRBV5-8,TGTGCCAGCACCTCGGGGGGACCGTACCAAGAGACCCAGTACTTC,CASTSGGPYQETQYF
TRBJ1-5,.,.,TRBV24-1,TGTGCCACCAGTCAGACAGGCCTCAATCAGCCCCAGCATTTT,CATSQTGLNQPQHF
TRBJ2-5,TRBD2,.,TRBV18,TGTGCCAGCTCACCAAAGGCTCTTACTAGCGGGAGGGAAGAGACCCAGTACTTC,CASSPKALTSGREETQYF
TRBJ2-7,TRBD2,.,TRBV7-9,TGTGCCAGCAGTAGCGGGAGTGACTCCTACGAGCAGTACTTC,CASSSGSDSYEQYF
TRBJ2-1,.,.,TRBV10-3,TGTGCCATCAGTGAGTCAGGGGGGAGGGCCATCAATGAGCAGTTCTTC,CAISESGGRAINEQFF
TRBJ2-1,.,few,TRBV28,TGTGCCAGCAGTTTATGGACAGCTTACAATGAGCAGTTCTTC,CASSLWTAYNEQFF
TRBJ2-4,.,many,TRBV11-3,TGTGCCAGCAGCCCAACAGGGGCCAAAAACATTCAGTACTTC,CASSPTGAKNIQYF
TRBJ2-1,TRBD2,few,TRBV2,TGTGCCAGCAGTCCCGGACTAGATCGGGGGGGACGGGAGCAGTTCTTC,CASSPGLDRGGREQFF
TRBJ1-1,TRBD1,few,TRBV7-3,TGTGCCAGCAGCTTAAGACAGGGAGACACTGAAGCTTTCTTT,CASSLRQGDTEAFF
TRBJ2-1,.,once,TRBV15,TGTGCCACCAGCATACAAAACAATGAGCAGTTCTTC,CATSIQNNEQFF
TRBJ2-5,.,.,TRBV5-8,TGTGCCAGCAGCTTGACGAGGGCCCAAGAGACCCAGTACTTC,CASSLTRAQETQYF
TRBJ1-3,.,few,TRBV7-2,TGTGCCAGCTTGGGACTCGCTGGAAACACCATATATTTT,CASLGLAGNTIYF
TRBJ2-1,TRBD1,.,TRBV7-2,TGTGCCAGCAGCTTGAAGACAGGGGACTACAATGAGCAGTTCTTC,CASSLKTGDYNEQFF
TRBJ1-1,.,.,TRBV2,TGTGCCAGCAGTGTTTATTCAGGCGACACTGAAGCTTTCTTT,CASSVYSGDTEAFF
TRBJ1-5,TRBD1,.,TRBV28,TGTGCCAGCAGTCCCCACCCGGGACAGGGGTCCAATCAGCCCCAGCATTTT,CASSPHPGQGSNQPQHF
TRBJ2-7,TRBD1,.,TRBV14,TGTGCCAGCAGCCAAGATCCGGGACAGGCCTACGAGCAGTACTTC,CASSQDPGQAYEQYF
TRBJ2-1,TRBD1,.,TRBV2,TGTGCCAGCAGTGAGGTACAGGGGTTCAATGAGCAGTTCTTC,CASSEVQGFNEQFF
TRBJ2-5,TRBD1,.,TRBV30,TGTGCCTGGAGTAGGGGACAGACAGAGACCCAGTACTTC,CAWSRGQTETQYF
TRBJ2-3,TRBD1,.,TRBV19,TGTGCCAGTCAAAACCGGGACAGGGGTCGCGCAGATACGCAGTATTTT,CASQNRDRGRADTQYF
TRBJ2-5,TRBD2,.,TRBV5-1,TGCGCCAGCAGCCCTCGGAGTAGCGGGATGGGAGAGACCCAGTACTTC,CASSPRSSGMGETQYF